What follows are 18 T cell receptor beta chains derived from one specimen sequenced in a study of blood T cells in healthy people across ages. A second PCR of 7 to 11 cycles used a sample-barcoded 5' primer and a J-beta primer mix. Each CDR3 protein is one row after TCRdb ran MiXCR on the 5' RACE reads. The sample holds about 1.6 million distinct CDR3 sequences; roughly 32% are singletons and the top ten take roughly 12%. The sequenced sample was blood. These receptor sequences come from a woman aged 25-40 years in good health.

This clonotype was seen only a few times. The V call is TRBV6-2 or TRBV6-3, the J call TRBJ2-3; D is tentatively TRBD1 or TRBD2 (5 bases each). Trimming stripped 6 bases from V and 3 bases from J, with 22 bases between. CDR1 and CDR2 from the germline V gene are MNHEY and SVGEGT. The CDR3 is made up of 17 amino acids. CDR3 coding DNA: TGTGCCAGCAGCCCGATCCCGGGACGCTGGGGGACAGATACGCAGTATTTT. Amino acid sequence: CASSPIPGRWGTDTQYF.

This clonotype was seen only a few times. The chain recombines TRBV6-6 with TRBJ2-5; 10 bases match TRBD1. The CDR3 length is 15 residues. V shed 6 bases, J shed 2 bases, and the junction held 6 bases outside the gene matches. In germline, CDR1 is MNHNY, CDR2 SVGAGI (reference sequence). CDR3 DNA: TGTGCCAGCAGCGGAGACAGGGGGCTTCAAGAGACCCAGTACTTC. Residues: CASSGDRGLQETQYF.

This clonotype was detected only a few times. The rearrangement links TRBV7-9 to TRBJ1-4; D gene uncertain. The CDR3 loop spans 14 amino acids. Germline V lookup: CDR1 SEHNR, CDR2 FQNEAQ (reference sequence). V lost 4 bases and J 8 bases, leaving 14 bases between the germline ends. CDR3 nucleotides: TGTGCCAGCAGCTCTCCGGGCCTAGGGGAAAAACTGTTTTTT. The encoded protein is CASSSPGLGEKLFF.

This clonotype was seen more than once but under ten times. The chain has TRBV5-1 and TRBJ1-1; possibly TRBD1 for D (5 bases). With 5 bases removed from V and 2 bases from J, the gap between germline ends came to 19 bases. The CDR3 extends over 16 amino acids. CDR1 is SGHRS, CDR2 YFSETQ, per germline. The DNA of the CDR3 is TGCGCCAGCAGTCGAAAGACCGGGGGAGGAAACACTGAAGCTTTCTTT. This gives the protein CASSRKTGGGNTEAFF.

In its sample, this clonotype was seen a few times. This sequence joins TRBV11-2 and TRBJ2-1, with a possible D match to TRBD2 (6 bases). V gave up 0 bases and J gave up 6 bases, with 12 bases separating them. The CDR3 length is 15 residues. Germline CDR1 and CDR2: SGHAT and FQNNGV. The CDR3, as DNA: TGTGCCAGCAGCTTAGATTCACCAGCGGGCAATGAGCAGTTCTTC. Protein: CASSLDSPAGNEQFF.

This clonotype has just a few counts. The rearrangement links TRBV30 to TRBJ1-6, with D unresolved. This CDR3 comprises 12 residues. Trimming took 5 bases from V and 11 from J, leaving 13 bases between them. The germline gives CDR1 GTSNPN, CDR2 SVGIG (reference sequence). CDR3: CAWSLTQTPLHF. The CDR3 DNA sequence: TGTGCCTGGTCCCTAACCCAGACACCCCTCCACTTT.

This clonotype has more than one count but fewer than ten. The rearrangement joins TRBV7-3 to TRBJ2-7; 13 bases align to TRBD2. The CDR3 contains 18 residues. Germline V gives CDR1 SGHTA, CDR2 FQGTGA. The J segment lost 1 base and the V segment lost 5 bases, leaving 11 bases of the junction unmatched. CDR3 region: CASSRGLAGVEVSYEQYF. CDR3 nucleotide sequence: TGTGCCAGCAGCCGAGGACTAGCGGGAGTGGAAGTATCCTACGAGCAGTACTTC.

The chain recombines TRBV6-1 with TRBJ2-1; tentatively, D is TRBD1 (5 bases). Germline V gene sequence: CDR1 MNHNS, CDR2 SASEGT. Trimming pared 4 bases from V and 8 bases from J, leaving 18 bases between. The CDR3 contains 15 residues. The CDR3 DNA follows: TGTGCCAGCAGTGGGCATGGGGCCCTCGTAGATGAGCAGTTCTTC. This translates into CASSGHGALVDEQFF.

The CDR3 here is CASSTPPGVLFF. The CDR3 coding sequence is TGTGCCAGCAGTACCCCGCCAGGGGTACTGTTCTTC. The rearrangement links TRBV27 to TRBJ2-1, with a possible D match to TRBD1 (6 bases). Per the germline V gene, CDR1 is MNHEY and CDR2 is SMNVEV (reference sequence). The CDR3 totals 12 residues. Trimming removed 5 bases from V and 15 bases from J, with 17 bases in between.

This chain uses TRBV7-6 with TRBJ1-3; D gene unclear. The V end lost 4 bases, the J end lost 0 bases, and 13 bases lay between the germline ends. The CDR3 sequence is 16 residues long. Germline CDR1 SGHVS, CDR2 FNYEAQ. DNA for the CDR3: TGTGCCAGCAGCTCCACGTTTGGGCTCTCTGGAAACACCATATATTTT. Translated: CASSSTFGLSGNTIYF.

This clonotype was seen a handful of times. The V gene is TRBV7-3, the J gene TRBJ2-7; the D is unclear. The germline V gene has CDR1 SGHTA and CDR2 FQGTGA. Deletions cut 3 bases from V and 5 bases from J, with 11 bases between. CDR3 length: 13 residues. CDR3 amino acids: CASSLTRPDEQYF. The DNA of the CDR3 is TGTGCCAGCAGCTTGACCCGACCAGACGAGCAGTACTTC.

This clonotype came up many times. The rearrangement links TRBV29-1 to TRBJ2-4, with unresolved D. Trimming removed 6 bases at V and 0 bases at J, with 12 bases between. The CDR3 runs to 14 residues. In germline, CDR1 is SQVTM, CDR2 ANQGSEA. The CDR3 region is CSVAPGIAKNIQYF. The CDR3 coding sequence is TGCAGCGTGGCCCCCGGTATAGCCAAAAACATTCAGTACTTC.

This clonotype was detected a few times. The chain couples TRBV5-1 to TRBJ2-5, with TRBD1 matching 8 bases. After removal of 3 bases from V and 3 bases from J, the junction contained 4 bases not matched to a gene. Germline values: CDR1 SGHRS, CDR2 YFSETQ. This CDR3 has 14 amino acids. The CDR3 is CASSSTGDKETQYF. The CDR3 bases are TGCGCCAGCAGCTCGACAGGGGATAAAGAGACCCAGTACTTC.

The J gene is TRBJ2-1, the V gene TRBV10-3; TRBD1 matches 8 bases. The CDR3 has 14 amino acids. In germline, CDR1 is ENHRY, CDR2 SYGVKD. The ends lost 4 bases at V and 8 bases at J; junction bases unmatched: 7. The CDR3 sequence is CAISVGQGAYEQFF. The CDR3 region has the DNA TGTGCCATCAGTGTTGGGCAGGGGGCATATGAGCAGTTCTTC.

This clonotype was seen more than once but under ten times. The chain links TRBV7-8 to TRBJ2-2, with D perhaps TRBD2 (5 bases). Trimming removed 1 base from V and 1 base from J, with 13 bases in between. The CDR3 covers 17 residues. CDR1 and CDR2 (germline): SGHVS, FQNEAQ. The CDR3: CASSLGDRGRNTGELFF. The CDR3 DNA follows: TGTGCCAGCAGCTTAGGGGATCGGGGAAGGAACACCGGGGAGCTGTTTTTT.

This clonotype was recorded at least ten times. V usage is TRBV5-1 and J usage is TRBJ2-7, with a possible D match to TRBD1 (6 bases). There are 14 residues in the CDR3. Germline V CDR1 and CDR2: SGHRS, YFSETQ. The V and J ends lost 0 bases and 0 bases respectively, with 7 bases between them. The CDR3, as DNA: TGCGCCAGCAGCTTGGGGGACAACTCCTACGAGCAGTACTTC. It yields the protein CASSLGDNSYEQYF.

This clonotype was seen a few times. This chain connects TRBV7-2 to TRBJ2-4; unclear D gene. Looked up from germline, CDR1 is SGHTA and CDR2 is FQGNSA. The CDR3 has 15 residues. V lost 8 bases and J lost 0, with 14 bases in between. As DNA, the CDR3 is TGTGCCAGCGAAAAGTTGGGATTAGCCAAAAACATTCAGTACTTC. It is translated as CASEKLGLAKNIQYF.

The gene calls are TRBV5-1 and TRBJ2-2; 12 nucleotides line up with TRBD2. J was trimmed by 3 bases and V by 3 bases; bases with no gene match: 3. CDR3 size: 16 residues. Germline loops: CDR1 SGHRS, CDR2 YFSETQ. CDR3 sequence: CASSSSGRADTGELFF. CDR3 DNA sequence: TGCGCCAGCAGCTCTAGCGGGAGGGCCGACACCGGGGAGCTGTTTTTT.